The clone carrying this TCR beta chain has a single count. The sample is drawn from a study of T cells after yellow fever vaccination. The CDR3 sequence is 16 residues long. Germline V gene sequence: CDR1 SGHTA, CDR2 FQGTGA. V trimming: 4 bases; J trimming: 6 bases; junction bases outside the gene matches: 9. Each CDR3 protein gets one entry after TCRdb re-called the 5' RACE reads with MiXCR. Of 250,000 to 350,000 distinct CDR3 sequences in the sample, 8.7% are singletons; the top ten hold around 3.3%. Sequenced here: CD4+ T cells sorted from PBMCs, sampled 5 days after the yellow fever booster vaccination. The source of this sequence is a man aged 18 to 30 who received the YFV17D yellow fever vaccine. The chain has TRBV7-3 and TRBJ2-2, with TRBD1 identical over 9 bases. CDR3 nucleotide sequence: TGTGCCAGCAGCTCCGGGACAGGGCGTTTGGCCGGGGAGCTGTTTTTT. Protein product: CASSSGTGRLAGELFF.